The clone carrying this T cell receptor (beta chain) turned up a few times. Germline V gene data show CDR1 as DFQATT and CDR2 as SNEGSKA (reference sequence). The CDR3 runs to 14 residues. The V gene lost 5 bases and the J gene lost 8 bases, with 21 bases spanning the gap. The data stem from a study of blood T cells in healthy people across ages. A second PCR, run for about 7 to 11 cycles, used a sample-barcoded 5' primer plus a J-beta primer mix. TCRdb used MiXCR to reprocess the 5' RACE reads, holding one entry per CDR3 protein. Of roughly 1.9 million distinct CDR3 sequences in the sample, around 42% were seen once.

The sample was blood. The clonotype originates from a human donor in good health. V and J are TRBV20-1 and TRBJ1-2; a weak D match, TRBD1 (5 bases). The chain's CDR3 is CSASPTGVAVGYTF. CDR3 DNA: TGCAGTGCTTCCCCAACGGGGGTGGCGGTAGGCTACACCTTC.